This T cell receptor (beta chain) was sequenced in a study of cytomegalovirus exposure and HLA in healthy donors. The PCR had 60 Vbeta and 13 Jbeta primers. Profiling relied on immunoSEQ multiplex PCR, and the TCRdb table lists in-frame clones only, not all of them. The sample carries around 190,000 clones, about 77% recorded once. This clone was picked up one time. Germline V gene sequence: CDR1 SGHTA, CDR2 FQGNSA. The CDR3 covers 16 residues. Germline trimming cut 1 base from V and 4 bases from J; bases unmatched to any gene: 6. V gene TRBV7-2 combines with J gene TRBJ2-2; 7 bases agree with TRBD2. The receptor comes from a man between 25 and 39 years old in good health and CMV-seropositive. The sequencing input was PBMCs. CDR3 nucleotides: TGTGCCAGCAGCTTAGGCCCTAGCGGAAGCACCGGGGAGCTGTTTTTT. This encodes CASSLGPSGSTGELFF.